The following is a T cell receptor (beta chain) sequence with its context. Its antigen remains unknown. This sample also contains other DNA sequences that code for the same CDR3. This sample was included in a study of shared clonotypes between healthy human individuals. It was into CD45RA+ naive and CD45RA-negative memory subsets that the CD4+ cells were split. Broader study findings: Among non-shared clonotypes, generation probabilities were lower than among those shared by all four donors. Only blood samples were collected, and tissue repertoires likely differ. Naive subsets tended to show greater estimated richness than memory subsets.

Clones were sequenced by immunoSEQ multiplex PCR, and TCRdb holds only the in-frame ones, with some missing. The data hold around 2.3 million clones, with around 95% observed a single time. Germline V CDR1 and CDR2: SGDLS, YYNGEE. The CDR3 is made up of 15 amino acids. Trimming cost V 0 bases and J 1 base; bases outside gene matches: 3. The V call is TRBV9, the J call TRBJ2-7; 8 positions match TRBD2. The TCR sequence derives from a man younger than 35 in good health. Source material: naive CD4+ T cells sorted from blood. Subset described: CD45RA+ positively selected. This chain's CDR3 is CASSVEGGRSYEQYF. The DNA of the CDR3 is TGTGCCAGCAGCGTAGAAGGCGGGAGGTCCTACGAGCAGTACTTC.